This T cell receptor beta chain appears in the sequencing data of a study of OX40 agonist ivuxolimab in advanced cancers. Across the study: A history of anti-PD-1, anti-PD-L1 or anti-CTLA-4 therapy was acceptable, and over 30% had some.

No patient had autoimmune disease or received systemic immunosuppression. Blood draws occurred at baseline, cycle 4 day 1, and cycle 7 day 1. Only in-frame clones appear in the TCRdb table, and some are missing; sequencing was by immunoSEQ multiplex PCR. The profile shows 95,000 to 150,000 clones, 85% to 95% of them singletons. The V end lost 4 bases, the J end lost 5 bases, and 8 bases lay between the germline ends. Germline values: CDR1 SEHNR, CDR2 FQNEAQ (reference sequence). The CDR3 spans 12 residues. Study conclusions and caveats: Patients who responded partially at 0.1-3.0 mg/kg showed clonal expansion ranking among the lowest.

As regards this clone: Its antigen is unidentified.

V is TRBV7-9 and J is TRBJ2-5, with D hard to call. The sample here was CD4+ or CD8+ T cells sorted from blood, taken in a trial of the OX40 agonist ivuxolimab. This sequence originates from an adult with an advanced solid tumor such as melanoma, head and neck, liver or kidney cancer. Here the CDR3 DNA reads TGTGCCAGCAGCTATGGTATGGAGACCCAGTACTTC. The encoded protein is CASSYGMETQYF. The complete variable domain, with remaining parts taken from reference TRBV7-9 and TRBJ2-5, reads DTGVSQNPRHKITKRGQNVTFRCDPISEHNRLYWYRQTLGQGPEFLTYFQNEAQLEKSRLLSDRFSAERPKGSFSTLEIQRTEQGDSAMYLCASSYGMETQYFGPGTRLLVL.